This is a list of T cell receptor beta chains from one sample in a study of cytomegalovirus exposure and HLA in healthy donors. Measured with immunoSEQ multiplex PCR; TCRdb has only the in-frame clones, and not every one. The table records fewer than 200,000 clones, around 86% of them present only once. Sequences were obtained from PBMCs. The origin of the receptors is a man aged 50 or older in good health and CMV-seronegative. CDR3s include the opening cysteine and the closing phenylalanine or tryptophan. D genes are given only for firm matches. A clone size is listed for some rows: how often the clone was seen (once, few, many), or a class if it is expanded.

cdr3_nt cdr3_aa j_call v_call d_call clone_size
TGTGCCAGCAGCTTAGACGGGGGGGGCAACACCGGGGAGCTGTTTTTT CASSLDGGGNTGELFF TRBJ2-2 TRBV11-3 TRBD2 .
TGTGCCAGCAGTTTACAGGGGGCGCAGGACGAGCAGTACTTC CASSLQGAQDEQYF TRBJ2-7 TRBV6-6 TRBD1 .
TGTGCCAGCAGTTCAGGGTATTTTGGCTACACCTTC CASSSGYFGYTF TRBJ1-2 TRBV6-5 . .
TGCAGTGTCAATGGGCGGGGTGAAGCTTTCTTT CSVNGRGEAFF TRBJ1-1 TRBV20-1 . .
TGTGCCAGCTCACCGCTAGCGGGAGCCCCTAGCACAGATACGCAGTATTTT CASSPLAGAPSTDTQYF TRBJ2-3 TRBV18 TRBD2 once
TGTGCCAGCAGCCCGCCAACGCAACAGGGGGCTAGCACAGATACGCAGTATTTT CASSPPTQQGASTDTQYF TRBJ2-3 TRBV7-9 TRBD1 .
TGCGCCAGCAGCTTGACAGGGGACGTCTACGAGCAGTACTTC CASSLTGDVYEQYF TRBJ2-7 TRBV5-1 TRBD1 .
TGTGCCAGCAGTGAGTCGGCGGGGGCATCTGGCTACACCTTC CASSESAGASGYTF TRBJ1-2 TRBV6-4 . many
TGTGCCAGCAGAACGGGTTTAATCTCTGATACGCAGTATTTT CASRTGLISDTQYF TRBJ2-3 TRBV4-2 . .
TGTGCCAGCAGATCAACTGTGGGACCGGGACAGCTCACCGGGGAGCTGTTTTTT CASRSTVGPGQLTGELFF TRBJ2-2 TRBV5-6 TRBD1 .
TGTGCCAGCAACTCCGGGACAGGAATTATTCGTGGCTACACCTTC CASNSGTGIIRGYTF TRBJ1-2 TRBV6-6 TRBD1 few
TGTGCCAGCAGTATACCGGGACTCGTCCTCCAAGAGACCCAGTACTTC CASSIPGLVLQETQYF TRBJ2-5 TRBV2 . .
TGTGTTACCTCTATCGGGGGGGCCCGGGATACGCAGTATTTT CVTSIGGARDTQYF TRBJ2-3 TRBV6-5 TRBD2 few
TGTGCCAGCAGGGGGCAGGGGCCATCCTACGAGCAGTACTTC CASRGQGPSYEQYF TRBJ2-7 TRBV7-9 . .
TGTGCCAGCAGCCAGGGTTCTGGAAACACCATATATTTT CASSQGSGNTIYF TRBJ1-3 TRBV6-1 . few